In its sample, the clone carrying this T cell receptor beta chain was seen a few times. Antigen unknown. This entry comes from a study of post-analysis software for immune sequencing data. Study at large: Relapsing-remitting, secondary progressive and progressive-relapsing multiple sclerosis courses were included.

Study observations and caveats: The authors found that F measure strongly co-clustered same-batch samples. Normalized Chao1 diversity was significantly reduced in patients versus controls.

The TCR beta cDNA libraries contained unique molecular identifiers. Roughly 0.5 million cDNA molecules were obtained from approximately 0.91 to 9.4 million T cells. TCRdb itself ran the PCR reads through MiXCR, one entry per CDR3 protein. The sample yields about 570,000 distinct CDR3 sequences, around a third seen once. The receptor was isolated from a girl aged 2-17 years with multiple sclerosis. The specimen sequenced was blood.

The CDR3 region is CSVEGPAFADEQYF. CDR3 nucleotides: TGCAGCGTTGAAGGCCCAGCGTTTGCCGACGAGCAGTACTTC. The chain is built from TRBV29-1 and TRBJ2-7; D is unclear. The V and J ends lost 1 base and 5 bases respectively, with 15 bases between them. Germline values: CDR1 SQVTM, CDR2 ANQGSEA. This CDR3 comprises 14 residues.